This TCR beta chain appears in the sequencing data of a study of OX40 agonist ivuxolimab in advanced cancers. For the study in its entirety: Ivuxolimab was a fully human IgG2 agonistic monoclonal antibody targeting the costimulatory receptor OX40 (CD134). Intravenous ivuxolimab was administered to patients every 2 weeks at six dose levels: 0.01, 0.1, 0.3, 1.5, 3 and 10 mg/kg. Of the approximately 54 patients in dose escalation, approximately 20 had hepatocellular carcinoma, some 15 had melanoma, 9 had renal cell carcinoma and 9 had head and neck cancer. A male proportion of almost 85% and a mean age of 60 years, ranging from roughly 23 to 90, were recorded for the dose-escalation cohort. Patients were allowed to have had prior anti-PD-1, anti-PD-L1 or anti-CTLA-4 therapy, and more than 30% of the dose-escalation patients had previously received checkpoint inhibitors. Three dose-escalation patients achieved partial responses, one with hepatocellular carcinoma and two with cutaneous melanoma. The point of sequencing TCRbeta in the periphery was to test whether ivuxolimab changed TCR sequence diversity and drove clonal T-cell expansion. The monotherapy dose-escalation portion (N ≈ 57 patients) of the phase I ivuxolimab trial is reported in the paper. On the study overall, not on this receptor specifically: At doses from 0.1 to 3.0 mg/kg, clonal expansion was seen in both CD4+ and CD8+ blood T cells between baseline and week 6. In the 0.1-3.0 mg/kg groups, partial responders were among the patients with the lowest normalized peripheral clonal expansion, particularly in CD8+ T cells. After ivuxolimab, CD8+ T cells had more expanded clones than CD4+ T cells on average. The antigen specificity of the clonally expanded peripheral T cells was not determined. Low levels of normalized T-cell clonal expansion were also seen in some patients who did not respond.

Genomic DNA was extracted from sorted cells for sequencing of the TCRbeta CDR3 region. The immunoSEQ Assay was used to sequence the TCRbeta CDR3 regions. The table comes from immuneACCESS by way of TCRdb, which keeps in-frame sequences with V and J called. Part of the clones is missing from these tables; in studies checked, under half for an unresolved V gene and the rest for unknown reasons. The sample table contains 20,000 or so clones; only one count was recorded for about 90% of them. Together, the top ten hold 49% of the sample. The trial excluded patients who had a history of autoimmune disease or were on systemic immunosuppression. Peripheral blood for TCR sequencing was collected from all dose cohorts at baseline, on cycle 4 day 1, and on cycle 7 day 1. The samples were taken from a phase I, first-in-human, multicenter, open-label dose-escalation trial of ivuxolimab. The trial enrolled adults with locally advanced or metastatic head and neck squamous cell, hepatocellular, melanoma or renal cell carcinoma. Before TCR sequencing, CD4+ and CD8+ T cells were separately sorted from peripheral blood.

With respect to this clone: Its cognate antigen has yet to be identified. No much larger clone is present one base from it, and per-base qualities are unavailable.

CDR1 and CDR2, per the germline V gene (reference sequence), are LNHDA and SQIVND. Trimming at the junction amounts to 8 bases on V and 0 bases on J, and the germline ends lie 7 bases apart. Including cysteine and phenylalanine, the CDR3 has 12 amino acids. CDR3 DNA only is kept here, 36 bases in frame from base 1. The clonotype was recovered from an adult with an advanced solid tumor such as melanoma, head and neck, liver or kidney cancer. Here the sequenced sample was CD4+ or CD8+ T cells sorted from blood, taken in a trial of the OX40 agonist ivuxolimab. The chain joins TRBV19 to TRBJ1-1; the D gene is unclear. The DNA sequence reads TGTGCCAGTTCGTTTATGAACACTGAAGCTTTCTTT. This translates into CASSFMNTEAFF.